This is a list of T cell receptor beta chains from one sample in a study of OX40 agonist ivuxolimab in advanced cancers. Clones were sequenced by immunoSEQ multiplex PCR, and TCRdb holds only the in-frame ones, with some missing. The sample yields approximately 70,000 clones, under 95% seen once. The sample here was CD4+ or CD8+ T cells sorted from blood, taken in a trial of the OX40 agonist ivuxolimab. The receptors were sampled from an adult with an advanced solid tumor such as melanoma, head and neck, liver or kidney cancer. The CDR3 runs from the conserved cysteine through the conserved F or W. D genes are given only for firm matches. Rows give clone size only sometimes, using once, few, many, or a class for an expanded clone.

size	D	V	J	length	DNA	CDR3
NA	NA	TRBV11-3	TRBJ2-1	13	TGTGCCAGCAGCCTTGACTTCGGAAGTGAGCAGTTCTTC	CASSLDFGSEQFF
NA	NA	TRBV30	TRBJ2-7	18	TGTGCCTGGGATAGGCCGGGGCCCCTGGGGAGTTGGTCCTACGAGCAGTACTTC	CAWDRPGPLGSWSYEQYF
NA	NA	TRBV9	TRBJ1-2	15	TGTGCCAGCAGCGATGGCAGGGTCGGTAACTATGGCTACACCTTC	CASSDGRVGNYGYTF
NA	TRBD2	TRBV27	TRBJ2-3	16	TGTGCCAGCAGTCCATTCTCAGCGGGAATTCAAGATACGCAGTATTTT	CASSPFSAGIQDTQYF
NA	TRBD2	TRBV11-2	TRBJ2-1	16	TGTGCCAGCAGCTTAGCCGGCGGGGGGGCCTTCAATGAGCAGTTCTTC	CASSLAGGGAFNEQFF
NA	NA	TRBV2	TRBJ1-2	15	TGTGCCAGCAGTGACGCCACAGGGAAGGACTATGGCTACACCTTC	CASSDATGKDYGYTF
NA	NA	TRBV2	TRBJ1-2	15	TGTGCCAGCAATCCCTGGGCAGGGGATAACTATGGCTACACCTTC	CASNPWAGDNYGYTF
once	TRBD1	TRBV7-2	TRBJ1-5	16	TGTGCCAGCAGCTTAGAGCCGAGGGGGCACGATCAGCCCCAGCATTTT	CASSLEPRGHDQPQHF
NA	TRBD1	TRBV27	TRBJ1-1	14	TGTGCCAGCAGTTGGACAGGTCCGGGAACTGAAGCTTTCTTT	CASSWTGPGTEAFF
NA	NA	TRBV5-8	TRBJ2-1	14	TGTGCCAGCAGCTTGGATGGCTCCTACAATGAGCAGTTCTTC	CASSLDGSYNEQFF
NA	NA	TRBV27	TRBJ1-1	13	TGTGCCAGCAGTTTATCCCTCGCCACTGAAGCTTTCTTT	CASSLSLATEAFF
NA	NA	TRBV28	TRBJ2-7	16	TGTGCCAGCAGTGTGGGGGCAGCCAGAAAATTATACGAGCAGTACTTC	CASSVGAARKLYEQYF
few	TRBD1	TRBV9	TRBJ2-2	16	TGTGCCAGCAGCGACCACCTAGACAGGGCCACCGGGGAGCTGTTTTTT	CASSDHLDRATGELFF
NA	NA	TRBV9	TRBJ2-7	15	TGTGCCAGCAGCGTAGAGCAGGGCTTAACCTACGAGCAGTACTTC	CASSVEQGLTYEQYF
NA	NA	TRBV2	TRBJ1-5	16	TGTGCCAGCAGTGAAGTGGCGGGACTTAGCAATCAGCCCCAGCATTTT	CASSEVAGLSNQPQHF